This section outlines one T cell receptor (beta chain) sequence together with its context. This clonotype was found many times. Its specific antigen is unknown. Per-base qualities were not stored, and no clone one base away is much larger. TCR beta CDR3 regions were amplified from RNA transcripts for repertoire sequencing. A first-round RT-PCR used HTBI primers with the Qiagen OneStep RT-PCR kit, followed by a second-round multiplex PCR, size selection and purification. The libraries underwent paired-end sequencing with 100 bp reads on an Illumina HiSeq2000. In the authors' own workflow: SOAPnuke was used to process the reads, throwing out any read that had adapters, had uncalled bases, had a mean Phred below 15, or lacked an exact constant-primer or identifier match. COPE v1.2.5 was used to merge the high-quality paired reads. Unique nucleotide sequences were defined as clonotypes and aligned to IMGT TRB V, D and J references using MiTCR v1.1. Only V-J combinations with frequency above 0.0001 were analysed, covering 99% to 99.2% of repertoires. A TCR clonal expansion and chaos score per V-J combination was defined as the ratio of F50 clonal expansion to chaos observed in the TCRdist matrix. Welch's t-statistics and random forest were used to reduce features to 10 to 15 V-J combinations, which were fed into a naive Bayes classifier. The similarity between thyroid and blood repertoires was quantified using the Morisita-Horn index. The public sequencing data were trimmed at Q25 with fastp and processed into clonotypes with MiXCR by TCRdb, which kept only in-frame beta chains. Rows are unified per CDR3 protein, each entry keeping the most common DNA and genes. The V and J calls, along with clone size, are taken from TCRdb and not from the paper's own processing. This sample lists hundreds of thousands of distinct CDR3 sequences; roughly 14% were detected once. The top ten hold 8% to 10% of the sample.

CDR1 and CDR2 are drawn from the germline V gene (reference sequence): SGHAT, FQDESV. Including cysteine and phenylalanine, the CDR3 has 13 amino acids. The only DNA kept is the CDR3, 39 bases in frame from the first base. V is clipped by 5 bases and J by 5 bases, and the sequence between their germline boundaries is 12 bases long. This specimen comes from a study of Graves' ophthalmopathy and Graves' hyperthyroidism (dated by TCRdb to about 2018). Turning to the overall study: Peripheral blood samples were taken at the time of initial diagnosis, before any treatment was given. To tell Graves' ophthalmopathy apart from Graves' hyperthyroidism, and to predict which patients would progress to ophthalmopathy, the study relied on TCR beta repertoire signatures. In total, approximately 130 blood samples were TCR-sequenced: approximately 42 ophthalmopathy, some 72 hyperthyroidism and approximately 17 hyperthyroidism-to-ophthalmopathy patients. To explore V-J signatures that distinguish ophthalmopathy from hyperthyroidism, a discovery set of 100 patients was enrolled, made up of 40 to 45 with ophthalmopathy and some 60 with stable hyperthyroidism. The independent validation cohort included about 19 hyperthyroidism patients plus 17 patients who later progressed from hyperthyroidism to ophthalmopathy. In roughly 6 hyperthyroidism patients, T-cell repertoires of thyroid tissue and blood were compared. Once sampling was done, hyperthyroidism patients were given methimazole at a starting dose of 30 mg daily, while ophthalmopathy patients were given high-dose intravenous methylprednisolone. For training and testing, the approximately 92 patients in the discovery cohort were randomly divided in a 7:3 ratio.

Ophthalmopathy patients were characterized by moderately to severely active disease, a Clinical Activity Score of at least 3, a NOSPECS grade of at least 4, and a disease duration under 3 months. Patients with other autoimmune diseases, uncontrolled infections, pregnancy or lactation were excluded. Diagnosis was based on clinical symptoms, serum thyroxine, TRAb, thyroid ultrasound and orbital computed tomography. Using Ficoll-Paque density gradient centrifugation, PBMCs were isolated from 10 ml of fresh peripheral blood. Trizol reagent was used to extract the total RNA, and its quality was then checked on an Agilent 2100 Bioanalyzer. Findings and caveats that apply to the study as a whole: In validation, the model predicted ophthalmopathy progression with over 60% sensitivity and around 72% specificity; more than ten predicted patients were CT-confirmed with GO in a median of around 6.5 months. No statistical method was used to set the sample size in advance, and the investigators knew which group each participant was assigned to. Most of the expanded thyroid clonotypes with a frequency above 0.001 were also detected in blood, and it was suggested that the thyroid immune response may be reflected by blood repertoires. The 13-signature model separated ophthalmopathy from stable hyperthyroidism with 85% to 90% sensitivity and 81.08% specificity in cross-validation, and 80%/75% in the test set.

The chain links TRBV11-1 with TRBJ1-1, with the D gene uncertain. The sequence came from a woman aged 25 to 39 with Graves' ophthalmopathy. Donor details come from another sample of the same person, matched by shared clones. Material for sequencing was blood. The CDR3 reads CASSVAITTEAFF. In nucleotide form, the sequence is TGTGCCAGCAGCGTGGCCATTACAACTGAAGCTTTCTTT.